This T cell receptor (beta chain) was recorded in a study of blood T cell repertoires in COVID-19. V shed 3 bases, J shed 6 bases, and the junction held 11 bases outside the gene matches. The CDR3 covers 16 residues. In germline, CDR1 is SGHNT, CDR2 YYREEE (reference sequence). Measured with immunoSEQ multiplex PCR; TCRdb has only the in-frame clones, and not every one. Of some 180,000 clones in the sample, roughly 80% are singletons; the top ten hold approximately 6.9%. The source of this sequence is a man between 60 and 75 years old with acute or convalescent COVID-19. Specimen: peripheral blood. The rearrangement uses TRBV5-4 and TRBJ2-3, with 9 bases lining up with TRBD2. The CDR3 sequence: CASSSYLAGSGDTQYF. The CDR3 coding sequence is TGTGCCAGCAGCTCCTACCTAGCGGGGTCGGGGGATACGCAGTATTTT.